Below are 2 T cell receptor beta chains sequenced from a single sample in a study of blood T cell repertoires in COVID-19. The assay was immunoSEQ multiplex PCR, and TCRdb's table has in-frame clones only and misses some. The sample shows around 130,000 clones, just under 85% of them seen only once. The sequencing input was peripheral blood. The receptors originated from a woman aged 45 to 65 with acute or convalescent COVID-19.

This chain connects TRBV19 to TRBJ1-1; D gene ambiguous. The CDR3 spans 13 residues. V was trimmed by 1 base and J by 3 bases, leaving 6 bases between them. The germline V gene encodes CDR1 LNHDA and CDR2 SQIVND (reference sequence). The DNA of the CDR3 is TGTGCCAGTAGTATAGTCGAGGACACTGAAGCTTTCTTT. As protein: CASSIVEDTEAFF.

In nucleotides, the CDR3 is TGCGCCAGCAGCCAAGATCGGGGTTTAAACACCATATATTTT. Translated: CASSQDRGLNTIYF. V is TRBV4-1 and J is TRBJ1-3; D uncertain. The V and J ends lost 0 bases and 6 bases respectively, with 9 bases between them. This CDR3 spans 14 amino acids. Germline V gives CDR1 MGHRA, CDR2 YSYEKL.